This TCR beta chain was recovered during a study of CD8+ T cells in alopecia areata. Study outcomes and limitations: Higher clonality was seen in lesional scalp than in normal scalp, especially in alopecia totalis/universalis. Clonality in the scalp and expanded CD8+ clones ranked among the top 100 were significantly decreased by tofacitinib. In scalp and blood during tofacitinib, many expanded lesional clones persisted.

Reverse transcription of extracted RNA yielded cDNA, which provided the sequencing template. TCRdb's table, derived via immunoSEQ multiplex PCR, lists solely in-frame clones and lacks some. Of 200,000 to 250,000 clones listed, 50% to 75% were seen once; the top ten hold more than 3.5%. The V end lost 7 bases, the J end lost 3 bases, and 12 bases lay between the germline ends. From germline, CDR1 is SGHTA and CDR2 FQGNSA. The CDR3 length is 13 residues. Treatment in this sample: oral pan-JAK inhibitor, 5-10 mg twice daily. A word on this clone: The target antigen is unknown.

The chain joins TRBV7-2 to TRBJ1-2, with D tentatively TRBD1 (5 bases). The sample here was CD4+ T cells sorted from blood, taken at week 4, from a patient treated with tofacitinib. This clonotype was sampled from a human donor with alopecia areata. CDR3: CASKQGADYGYTF. CDR3 coding DNA: TGTGCCAGCAAGCAAGGGGCGGACTATGGCTACACCTTC.